This is a list of T cell receptor beta chains from one sample in a study of blood T cell repertoires in COVID-19. Assay used: immunoSEQ multiplex PCR; TCRdb lists only in-frame clones, some missing. The repertoire consists of 96,000 or so clones, with 90% to 95% occurring once and the leading ten covering roughly 1.7%. The sequencing input was peripheral blood. These receptors were taken from a man in his sixties with acute or convalescent COVID-19. Each CDR3 is given with its conserved first and last residue. D genes are given only for firm matches. The size entry is marked missing in some rows and otherwise reads once, few, many or a size class.

length,V,J,size,D,CDR3,DNA
16,TRBV5-1,TRBJ2-5,-,TRBD1,CASSLRAQGASETQYF,TGCGCCAGCAGCCTACGAGCCCAGGGGGCATCAGAGACCCAGTACTTC
16,TRBV7-9,TRBJ2-2,-,-,CASSRTQTVNTGELFF,TGTGCCAGCAGCCGCACCCAGACAGTCAACACCGGGGAGCTGTTTTTT
13,TRBV27,TRBJ2-1,-,TRBD2,CASGGLEINEQFF,TGTGCCAGCGGAGGACTAGAGATCAATGAGCAGTTCTTC
18,TRBV11-3,TRBJ2-1,-,TRBD1,CASSCHLRDRGSYNEQFF,TGTGCCAGCAGCTGCCACCTCCGGGACAGGGGCTCCTACAATGAGCAGTTCTTC
16,TRBV24-1,TRBJ2-3,-,-,CATSGARGVKTDTQYF,TGTGCCACCAGTGGGGCTCGGGGTGTTAAGACAGATACGCAGTATTTT
14,TRBV28,TRBJ2-7,-,-,CASSFSGGAYEQYF,TGTGCCAGCAGTTTTTCGGGGGGCGCCTACGAGCAGTACTTC
14,TRBV19,TRBJ1-5,-,-,CASSLQGGNQPQHF,TGTGCCAGTAGTCTCCAGGGTGGCAATCAGCCCCAGCATTTT
16,TRBV12-5,TRBJ2-7,-,-,CASGLDPWGGLYEQYF,TGTGCTAGTGGTTTGGATCCTTGGGGGGGGCTCTACGAGCAGTACTTC
14,TRBV27,TRBJ1-5,-,-,CASSTTDSTGPQHF,TGTGCCAGCAGTACCACGGACAGCACCGGCCCCCAGCATTTT
15,TRBV11-3,TRBJ2-5,-,TRBD1,CASSLETGGEETQYF,TGTGCCAGCAGCTTAGAGACAGGGGGCGAAGAGACCCAGTACTTC
13,TRBV6-5,TRBJ2-2,-,-,CASSLTNTGELFF,TGTGCCAGCAGCCTTACTAACACCGGGGAGCTGTTTTTT
14,TRBV28,TRBJ2-7,-,-,CASSLQGLSYEQYF,TGTGCCAGCAGTTTACAGGGTCTGTCCTACGAGCAGTACTTC
15,TRBV4-2,TRBJ1-2,once,-,CASSQATGSNYGYTF,TGTGCCAGCAGCCAAGCCACAGGGTCTAACTATGGCTACACCTTC
16,TRBV7-8,TRBJ1-5,-,TRBD1,CASSRAGQGMRQPQHF,TGTGCCAGCAGCCGAGCTGGACAGGGGATGCGTCAGCCCCAGCATTTT
16,TRBV12-5,TRBJ1-6,-,-,CASGPGQFTRNSPLHF,TGTGCTAGTGGTCCTGGACAGTTCACTAGGAATTCACCCCTCCACTTT
15,TRBV4-1,TRBJ2-5,-,-,CASSQDGGGRQTQYF,TGCGCCAGCAGCCAAGATGGGGGAGGCCGGCAGACCCAGTACTTC
14,TRBV18,TRBJ2-1,once,-,CASAGTRNYNEQFF,TGTGCCAGCGCAGGAACAAGGAATTACAATGAGCAGTTCTTC
13,TRBV9,TRBJ2-1,-,-,CASSVESKSEQFF,TGTGCCAGCAGCGTAGAGAGTAAGTCTGAGCAGTTCTTC
15,TRBV27,TRBJ2-7,-,TRBD1,CASSLLGQDLLEQYF,TGTGCCAGCAGTCTCCTTGGACAGGATCTGTTGGAGCAGTACTTC
15,TRBV5-6,TRBJ2-2,-,-,CASSLSATGTGELFF,TGTGCCAGCAGCTTGAGCGCTACCGGGACCGGGGAGCTGTTTTTT
17,TRBV15,TRBJ2-5,-,-,CATSRPGSGPSNAAQYF,TGTGCCACCAGCAGGCCGGGGTCCGGGCCCAGTAACGCGGCCCAGTACTTC
15,TRBV20-1,TRBJ1-4,-,-,CSASSRGTTNEKLFF,TGCAGTGCTAGTTCACGGGGGACAACTAATGAAAAACTGTTTTTT
16,TRBV6-2/TRBV6-3,TRBJ2-3,-,TRBD2,CASSSATSGRASTQYF,TGTGCCAGCAGTTCGGCGACTAGCGGGAGGGCAAGTACGCAGTATTTT
15,TRBV6-1,TRBJ2-7,-,TRBD1,CASSERTGLIHEQYF,TGTGCCAGCAGTGAAAGGACAGGGTTGATCCACGAGCAGTACTTC
16,TRBV6-1,TRBJ2-5,-,TRBD2,CASSGTSGRYQETQYF,TGTGCCAGCAGTGGGACTAGCGGGAGGTACCAAGAGACCCAGTACTTC